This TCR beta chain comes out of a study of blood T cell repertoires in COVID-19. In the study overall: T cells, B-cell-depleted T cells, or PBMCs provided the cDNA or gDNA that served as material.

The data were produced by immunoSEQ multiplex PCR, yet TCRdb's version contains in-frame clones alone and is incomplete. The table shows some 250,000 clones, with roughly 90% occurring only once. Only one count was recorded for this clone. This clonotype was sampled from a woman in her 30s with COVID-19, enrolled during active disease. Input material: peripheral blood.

DNA for the CDR3: TGCGCCAGCAGCCTAAACCCGGGACAAACCGGCTACACCTTC. Translated: CASSLNPGQTGYTF. The V and J genes are TRBV5-1 and TRBJ1-2; perhaps TRBD1 as D (6 bases). The CDR3 runs 14 residues. Trimming cost V 4 bases and J 8 bases, with 18 bases left between them. Germline V gives CDR1 SGHRS, CDR2 YFSETQ.